This is a list of T cell receptor beta chains from one sample in a study of OX40 agonist ivuxolimab in advanced cancers. Repertoires were generated with immunoSEQ multiplex PCR, while TCRdb's copy carries only in-frame clones and drops some. The table includes tens of thousands of clones, about four fifths detected once. Sequences were derived from CD4+ or CD8+ T cells sorted from blood, sampled in a trial of the OX40 agonist ivuxolimab. These receptors were collected from an adult with an advanced solid tumor such as melanoma, head and neck, liver or kidney cancer. The CDR3 runs from the conserved cysteine through the conserved F or W. A D gene is named only where the DNA matches it firmly. Clone sizes are given selectively: once, few, many, or a class where the clone is expanded.

J,D,size,V,DNA,CDR3
TRBJ1-2,-,-,TRBV5-6,TGTGCCAGCAGCCCGGACGGAACTAACTATGGCTACACCTTC,CASSPDGTNYGYTF
TRBJ2-5,-,-,TRBV7-2,TGTGCCAGCAGCTTAGTACTAGCTGGTGGGGAGACCCAGTACTTC,CASSLVLAGGETQYF
TRBJ2-3,-,once,TRBV6-5,TGTGCCAGCAGCTACGGGGTGGGCCGGGTCACAGATACGCAGTATTTT,CASSYGVGRVTDTQYF
TRBJ1-2,-,-,TRBV14,TGTGCCAGCAGCCAAGACAGATTGACTTATGGCTACACCTTC,CASSQDRLTYGYTF
TRBJ2-1,TRBD1,-,TRBV19,TGTGCCAGTAGTCCGGGACAGCGCACGTATGAGCAGTTCTTC,CASSPGQRTYEQFF
TRBJ2-1,-,-,TRBV5-4,TGTGCCAGCAGCTTTGGCGGTCCCGATTACAATGAGCAGTTCTTC,CASSFGGPDYNEQFF
TRBJ1-2,-,-,TRBV7-9,TGTGCCAGCAGCCCAGGACAGATCTATGGCTACACCTTC,CASSPGQIYGYTF
TRBJ2-7,TRBD2,once,TRBV19,TGTGCCAGTAGGAAGCGGGGGGAGTCGCTCGAGCAGTACTTC,CASRKRGESLEQYF
TRBJ1-2,TRBD1,few,TRBV6-1,TGTGCCAGCAGCACAGGGGGCAGATTTGGCTACACCTTC,CASSTGGRFGYTF
TRBJ1-1,-,-,TRBV2,TGTGCCAGCACCATGCCCGTGGTGAACACTGAAGCTTTCTTT,CASTMPVVNTEAFF
TRBJ2-2,-,-,TRBV7-6,TGTGCCAGCAGCTTAGCAGGGAGGAACACCGGGGAGCTGTTTTTT,CASSLAGRNTGELFF
TRBJ1-2,-,-,TRBV28,TGTGCCAGCAGTTTTAGTGCGGCCTCCTTGGGCTACACCTTC,CASSFSAASLGYTF
TRBJ1-2,-,-,TRBV19,TGTGCCAGTAGTATAGGGGGGCCAGCTAACTATGGCTACACCTTC,CASSIGGPANYGYTF
TRBJ2-3,TRBD2,-,TRBV11-2,TGTGCCAGCAACCGGGGGGGCACAGATACGCAGTATTTT,CASNRGGTDTQYF
TRBJ2-3,-,-,TRBV4-2,TGTGCCAGCAGCCAAGGAAAGTTTGGCGCAGATACGCAGTATTTT,CASSQGKFGADTQYF
TRBJ2-7,TRBD1,-,TRBV6-1,TGTGCCAGCAGTGGGGGACAGTACTACGAGCAGTACTTC,CASSGGQYYEQYF
TRBJ2-7,-,-,TRBV18,TGTGCCAGCTCACCACCCGCCGGGGGCGGAATCTACGAGCAGTACTTC,CASSPPAGGGIYEQYF
TRBJ1-2,-,many,TRBV28,TGTGCCAGCAGTCCAGGGTCAGGCATGGCATTC,CASSPGSGMAF
TRBJ2-7,TRBD2,-,TRBV6-6,TGTGCCAGCAGGCTGACTAGCGGGGGGGCTAACTACGAGCAGTACTTC,CASRLTSGGANYEQYF
TRBJ1-2,TRBD1,-,TRBV7-2,TGTGCCAGCAGCTTAAGACAGGGGGGTAATGGCTACACCTTC,CASSLRQGGNGYTF
TRBJ2-3,TRBD2,once,TRBV19,TGTGCCAGTACCCCTAGCGGATATGCCACAGATACGCAGTATTTT,CASTPSGYATDTQYF
TRBJ1-2,-,-,TRBV19,TGTGCCAGCGGGCGTTCTAGTGGCTACACCTTC,CASGRSSGYTF
TRBJ2-1,-,once,TRBV6-1,TGTGCCAGCAGACCCCTAGGGGGGATTTACAATGAGCAGTTCTTC,CASRPLGGIYNEQFF
TRBJ1-3,-,-,TRBV4-3,TGCGCCAGCAGCCAGGGATCGTCCGCAAGTGGAAACACCATATATTTT,CASSQGSSASGNTIYF
TRBJ2-2,TRBD2,once,TRBV5-8,TGTGCCAGCAGCCCCCGACTAGCGGGGGGCACCGGGGAGCTGTTTTTT,CASSPRLAGGTGELFF
TRBJ2-7,TRBD1,-,TRBV5-1,TGCGCCAGCAGCTTCAACGGACAGGGCGACGAGCAGTACTTC,CASSFNGQGDEQYF
TRBJ2-5,-,-,TRBV15,TGTGCCACCAGCCCAGGGCAGGAAGAGACCCAGTACTTC,CATSPGQEETQYF
TRBJ1-5,-,-,TRBV4-1,TGCGCCAGCAGCCAAGCGGGAAGTAGACAGCCCCAGCATTTT,CASSQAGSRQPQHF
TRBJ2-3,TRBD2,-,TRBV10-3,TGTGCCATCAGTGACTCCGCTTGGGGGGGGACAGATACGCAGTATTTT,CAISDSAWGGTDTQYF
TRBJ1-2,-,-,TRBV27,TGTGCCAGCAGTTTATCGATTCGGGGCTGGGGGAACTATGGCTACACCTTC,CASSLSIRGWGNYGYTF
TRBJ2-7,-,-,TRBV9,TGTGCCAGCAGCGTAGGAGGGGGTGGAAACGAGCAGTACTTC,CASSVGGGGNEQYF
TRBJ2-3,-,-,TRBV7-9,TGTGCCAGCAGCTTAGACCTCGCCGGGCACACAGATACGCAGTATTTT,CASSLDLAGHTDTQYF
TRBJ1-2,TRBD1,-,TRBV5-5,TGTGCCAGCAGCCCGGAGGGACAGGGGGAGAGGTATGGCTACACCTTC,CASSPEGQGERYGYTF
TRBJ1-5,-,-,TRBV30,TGTGCCTGGAGTGTACAAGGGCCCCATCAGCCCCAGCATTTT,CAWSVQGPHQPQHF
TRBJ2-7,-,-,TRBV7-2,TGTGCCAGCAGCTTAGACCATCTTTCCTACGAGCAGTACTTC,CASSLDHLSYEQYF
TRBJ1-2,TRBD1,-,TRBV6-5,TGTGCCAGCAGTTGGCAGGGGGATGTTGGCTACACCTTC,CASSWQGDVGYTF
TRBJ2-1,TRBD1,-,TRBV4-1,TGCGCCAGCAGCCGTCTAGCCGGTAGGGGACAGGGTGACAATGAGCAGTTCTTC,CASSRLAGRGQGDNEQFF
TRBJ2-5,TRBD2,-,TRBV7-9,TGTGCCAGCAGCCAGGGACGTGGAGCGGGGTTCCAAGAGACCCAGTACTTC,CASSQGRGAGFQETQYF
TRBJ2-1,-,-,TRBV19,TGTGCCAGCTGTCGGCAGGGTAACTCCTACAATGAGCAGTTCTTC,CASCRQGNSYNEQFF
TRBJ2-2,-,-,TRBV6-5,TGTGCCAGCAGGCGTCCTAGCACCGGGGAGCTGTTTTTT,CASRRPSTGELFF